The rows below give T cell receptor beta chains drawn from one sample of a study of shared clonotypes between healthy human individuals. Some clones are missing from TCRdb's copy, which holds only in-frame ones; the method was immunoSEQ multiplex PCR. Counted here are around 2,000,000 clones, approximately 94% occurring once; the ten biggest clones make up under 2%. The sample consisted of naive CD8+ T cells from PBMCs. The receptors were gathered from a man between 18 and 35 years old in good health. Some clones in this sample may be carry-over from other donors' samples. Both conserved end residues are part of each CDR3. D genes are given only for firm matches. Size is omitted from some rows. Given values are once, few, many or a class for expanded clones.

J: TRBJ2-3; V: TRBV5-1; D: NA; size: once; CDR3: CASSSALDTQYF; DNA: TGCGCCAGCAGCTCGGCCCTTGATACGCAGTATTTT
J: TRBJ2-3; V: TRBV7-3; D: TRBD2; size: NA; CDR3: CASSTLAGEVGDTQYF; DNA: TGTGCCAGCAGCACTTTAGCGGGAGAAGTGGGGGATACGCAGTATTTT
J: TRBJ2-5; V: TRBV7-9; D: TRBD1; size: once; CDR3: CASSSPGTGQETQYF; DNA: TGTGCCAGCAGCTCCCCGGGGACAGGACAAGAGACCCAGTACTTC
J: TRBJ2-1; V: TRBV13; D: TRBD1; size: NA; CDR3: CASSAGTGQYNEQFF; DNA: TGTGCCAGCAGCGCAGGGACAGGGCAGTACAATGAGCAGTTCTTC
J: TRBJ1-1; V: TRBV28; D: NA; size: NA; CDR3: CASSLFTTGTEAFF; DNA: TGTGCCAGCAGTTTATTTACGACAGGCACTGAAGCTTTCTTT
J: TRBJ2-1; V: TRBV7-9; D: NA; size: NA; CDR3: CASSQGPLPNEQFF; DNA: TGTGCCAGCAGCCAGGGTCCCCTGCCGAATGAGCAGTTCTTC
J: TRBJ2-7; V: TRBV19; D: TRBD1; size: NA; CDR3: CASSAGQGAIYEQYF; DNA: TGTGCCAGTAGTGCGGGACAGGGGGCGATCTACGAGCAGTACTTC
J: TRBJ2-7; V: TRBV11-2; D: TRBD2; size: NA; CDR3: CASSLVSGGSYEQYF; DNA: TGTGCCAGCAGCTTAGTTAGCGGGGGATCCTACGAGCAGTACTTC
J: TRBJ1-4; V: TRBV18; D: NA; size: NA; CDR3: CASSPSGAINEKLFF; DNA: TGTGCCAGCTCACCTTCAGGGGCCATTAATGAAAAACTGTTTTTT
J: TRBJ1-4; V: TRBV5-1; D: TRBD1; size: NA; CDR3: CASHTGQGGKLFF; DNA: TGCGCCAGCCATACGGGACAGGGAGGAAAACTGTTTTTT
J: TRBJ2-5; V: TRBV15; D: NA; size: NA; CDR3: CATTTSSGRGTQYF; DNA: TGTGCCACGACCACTTCCTCGGGCCGTGGAACCCAGTACTTC
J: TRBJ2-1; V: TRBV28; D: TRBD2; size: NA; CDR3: CASRYGRALANEQFF; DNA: TGTGCCAGCAGGTACGGGAGGGCCCTGGCGAATGAGCAGTTCTTC
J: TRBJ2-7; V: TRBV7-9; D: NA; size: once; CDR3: CASSRTTGYYEQYF; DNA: TGTGCCAGCAGCCGGACGACAGGATACTACGAGCAGTACTTC
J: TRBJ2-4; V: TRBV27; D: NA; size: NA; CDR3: CASSVAGLAKNIQYF; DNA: TGTGCCAGTAGTGTAGCCGGGCTAGCCAAAAACATTCAGTACTTC
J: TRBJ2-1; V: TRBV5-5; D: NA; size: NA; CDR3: CASSTGQPKQFF; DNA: TGTGCCAGCAGCACCGGACAACCGAAGCAGTTCTTC
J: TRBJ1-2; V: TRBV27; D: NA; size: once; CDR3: CASSPWVHEGYTF; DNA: TGTGCCAGCAGCCCCTGGGTACACGAAGGCTACACCTTC
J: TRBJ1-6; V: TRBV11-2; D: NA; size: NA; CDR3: CASSLGGAGPFSPLHF; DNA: TGTGCCAGCAGCTTAGGGGGCGCCGGGCCTTTTTCACCCCTCCACTTT
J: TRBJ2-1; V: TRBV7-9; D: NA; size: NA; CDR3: CASSLGSSTNEQFF; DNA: TGTGCCAGCAGCTTAGGTAGTAGCACGAATGAGCAGTTCTTC
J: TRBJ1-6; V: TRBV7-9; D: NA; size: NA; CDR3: CASNPGDAYNSPLHF; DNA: TGTGCCAGCAACCCGGGGGACGCCTATAATTCACCCCTCCACTTT
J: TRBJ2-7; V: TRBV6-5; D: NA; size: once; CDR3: CASSYSKQFDEQYF; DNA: TGTGCCAGCAGTTACTCGAAACAGTTCGACGAGCAGTACTTC
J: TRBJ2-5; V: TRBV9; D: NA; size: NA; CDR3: CASSVGRGETQYF; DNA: TGTGCCAGCAGCGTTGGGAGGGGGGAGACCCAGTACTTC
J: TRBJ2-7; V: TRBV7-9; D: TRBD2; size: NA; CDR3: CASSLGGRSHEQYF; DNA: TGTGCCAGCAGCTTAGGCGGGAGGAGCCACGAGCAGTACTTC
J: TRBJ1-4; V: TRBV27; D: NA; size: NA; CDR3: CASSSRTGSLEKLFF; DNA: TGTGCCAGCAGTTCACGCACAGGGTCCCTTGAAAAACTGTTTTTT
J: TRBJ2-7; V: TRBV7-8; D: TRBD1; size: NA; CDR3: CASSTAGGEVPPYEQYF; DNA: TGTGCCAGCAGCACAGCAGGGGGCGAGGTGCCCCCCTACGAGCAGTACTTC
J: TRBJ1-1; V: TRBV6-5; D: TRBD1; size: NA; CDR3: CASSSYQGANTEAFF; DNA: TGTGCCAGCAGTTCCTACCAGGGGGCGAACACTGAAGCTTTCTTT
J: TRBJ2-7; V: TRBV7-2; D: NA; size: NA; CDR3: CASSKPAWDTTYEQYF; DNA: TGTGCCAGCAGCAAACCAGCCTGGGATACTACTTACGAGCAGTACTTC
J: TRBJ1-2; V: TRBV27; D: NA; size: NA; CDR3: CASSLSVDDRRTGYTF; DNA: TGTGCCAGCAGTTTATCTGTCGATGATCGCAGAACTGGCTACACCTTC
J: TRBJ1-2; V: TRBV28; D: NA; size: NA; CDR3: CASTAGTSYLGGYTF; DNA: TGTGCCAGCACCGCCGGGACGAGTTACCTCGGGGGCTACACCTTC
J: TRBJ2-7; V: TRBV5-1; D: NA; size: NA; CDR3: CASSRMGALNSYEQYF; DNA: TGCGCCAGCAGCAGAATGGGGGCCTTGAACTCCTACGAGCAGTACTTC
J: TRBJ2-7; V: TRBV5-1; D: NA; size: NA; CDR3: CASSLVRSGSKSLHEQYF; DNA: TGCGCCAGCAGCTTGGTACGGTCGGGGAGTAAAAGCCTCCACGAGCAGTACTTC
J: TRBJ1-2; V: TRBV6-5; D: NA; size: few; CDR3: CASSPGGRGYTF; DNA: TGTGCCAGCAGCCCCGGGGGACGGGGCTACACCTTC
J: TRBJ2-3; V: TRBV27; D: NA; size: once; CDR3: CASSNNLRSPGKDTQYF; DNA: TGTGCCAGCAGCAATAATCTTAGAAGTCCGGGAAAAGATACGCAGTATTTT
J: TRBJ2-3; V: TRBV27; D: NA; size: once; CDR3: CASSLWPLLATDTQYF; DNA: TGTGCCAGCAGTTTATGGCCCCTCCTAGCGACAGATACGCAGTATTTT
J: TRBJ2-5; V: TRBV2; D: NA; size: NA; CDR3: CASSVGQVPSTRETQYF; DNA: TGTGCCAGCAGTGTGGGGCAGGTCCCCTCAACGCGGGAGACCCAGTACTTC
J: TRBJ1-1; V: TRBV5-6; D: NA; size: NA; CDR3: CASSLPQGEAFF; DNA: TGTGCCAGCAGCTTGCCACAGGGTGAAGCTTTCTTT
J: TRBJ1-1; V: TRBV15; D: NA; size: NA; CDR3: CATSRVSYQDTEAFF; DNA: TGTGCCACCAGCAGAGTGTCATACCAGGACACTGAAGCTTTCTTT
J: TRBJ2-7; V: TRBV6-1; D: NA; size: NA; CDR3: CAIHIAYEQYF; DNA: TGTGCCATCCATATCGCCTACGAGCAGTACTTC
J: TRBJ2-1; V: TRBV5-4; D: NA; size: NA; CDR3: CASSFRRETYNEQFF; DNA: TGTGCCAGCAGCTTTCGCAGGGAGACCTACAATGAGCAGTTCTTC
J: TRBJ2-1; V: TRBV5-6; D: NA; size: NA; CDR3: CASSLEAGPRSYNEQFF; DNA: TGTGCCAGCAGCTTGGAGGCTGGACCCCGCTCCTACAATGAGCAGTTCTTC
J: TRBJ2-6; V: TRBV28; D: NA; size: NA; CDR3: CASSLDNMISGANVLTF; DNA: TGTGCCAGCAGTTTAGACAACATGATCTCTGGGGCCAACGTCCTGACTTTC